Listed here are 6 T cell receptor beta chains from one sample, sequenced in a study of blood T cells in healthy people across ages. It was with a sample-barcoded 5' primer and a J-beta primer mix that a second PCR of roughly 6 to 12 cycles was run. TCRdb called the 5' RACE reads again in MiXCR, with one record for every CDR3 protein. The table includes about 2 million distinct CDR3 sequences, roughly 50% detected once. Specimen: blood. Source of these receptors: a middle-aged woman in good health.

The CDR3 DNA is TGCAGTGCTAGAACTATACGGGGGTGCACAGATACGCAGTATTTT. As protein: CSARTIRGCTDTQYF. This chain connects TRBV20-1 to TRBJ2-3; possibly TRBD2 for D (6 bases). V lost 2 bases to trimming and J lost 1 base, with 13 bases between them. In germline, CDR1 is DFQATT, CDR2 SNEGSKA (reference sequence). The CDR3 is 15 residues long.

The chain has TRBV6-5 and TRBJ2-5; the match to TRBD2 covers 8 bases. The CDR3 covers 16 residues. The junction had 17 bases not matched to a gene; V was cut back by 3 bases and J by 11 bases. The germline V gene encodes CDR1 MNHEY and CDR2 SVGAGI. Written as DNA, the CDR3 is TGTGCCAGCAGTTATGATGGTAGCGGGGACTACAATGAGCAGTACTTC. Translated, it gives CASSYDGSGDYNEQYF.

This clonotype was recorded a few times. The chain links TRBV6-2 or TRBV6-3 to TRBJ2-7; 12 bases map to TRBD2. The germline V gene encodes CDR1 MNHEY and CDR2 SVGEGT. This CDR3 is 15 amino acids long. Germline trimming cut 6 bases from V and 2 bases from J; bases unmatched to any gene: 5. In DNA, the CDR3 is TGTGCCAGCAGGTCTAGCGGGGGGGCAACCTACGAGCAGTACTTC. Translating it yields CASRSSGGATYEQYF.

V is TRBV7-9 and J is TRBJ2-5; 9 nucleotides align to TRBD2. V trimming: 3 bases; J trimming: 2 bases; junction bases outside the gene matches: 4. This CDR3 has 15 residues. Germline loops: CDR1 SEHNR, CDR2 FQNEAQ (reference sequence). Written as DNA, the CDR3 is TGTGCCAGCAGCTTCCAAGCGGGGGGACAAGAGACCCAGTACTTC. This translates into CASSFQAGGQETQYF.

This chain connects TRBV6-4 to TRBJ2-1, with 8 bases lining up with TRBD2. CDR1 is MRHNA, CDR2 SNTAGT, per germline. The CDR3 consists of 16 residues. After removal of 6 bases from V and 6 bases from J, the junction contained 13 bases not matched to a gene. Here the CDR3 reads CASSRQGTRGPNEQFF. CDR3 coding DNA: TGTGCCAGCAGCCGACAAGGGACTAGGGGTCCCAATGAGCAGTTCTTC.

The chain links TRBV20-1 to TRBJ1-5, with D maybe TRBD1 (6 bases). Looked up from germline, CDR1 is DFQATT and CDR2 is SNEGSKA (reference sequence). CDR3 length: 15 amino acids. Trimming stripped 4 bases from V and 6 bases from J, with 19 bases between. The CDR3 DNA is TGCAGTGCTAACAGGGAACCTAGGATGTTTCAGCCCCAGCATTTT. Protein product: CSANREPRMFQPQHF.